The clone carrying this T cell receptor beta chain has just one count. The PCR ran on 60 Vbeta and 13 Jbeta primers. Measured with immunoSEQ multiplex PCR; TCRdb has only the in-frame clones, and not every one. The table includes more than 85,000 clones, 75% to 80% detected once. This sample was included in a study of cytomegalovirus exposure and HLA in healthy donors. V was pared by 4 bases and J by 3 bases, with 15 bases between. The CDR3 sequence is 16 residues long. From germline, CDR1 is SGHTA and CDR2 FQGTGA. The material sequenced was PBMCs. The rearrangement joins TRBV7-3 to TRBJ2-2; perhaps TRBD1 as D (5 bases). The TCR sequence derives from a female donor in good health and CMV-seronegative. CDR3 in DNA: TGTGCCAGCAGCTCCGCGACTTGGGGCGACACCGGGGAGCTGTTTTTT. This sequence encodes CASSSATWGDTGELFF.